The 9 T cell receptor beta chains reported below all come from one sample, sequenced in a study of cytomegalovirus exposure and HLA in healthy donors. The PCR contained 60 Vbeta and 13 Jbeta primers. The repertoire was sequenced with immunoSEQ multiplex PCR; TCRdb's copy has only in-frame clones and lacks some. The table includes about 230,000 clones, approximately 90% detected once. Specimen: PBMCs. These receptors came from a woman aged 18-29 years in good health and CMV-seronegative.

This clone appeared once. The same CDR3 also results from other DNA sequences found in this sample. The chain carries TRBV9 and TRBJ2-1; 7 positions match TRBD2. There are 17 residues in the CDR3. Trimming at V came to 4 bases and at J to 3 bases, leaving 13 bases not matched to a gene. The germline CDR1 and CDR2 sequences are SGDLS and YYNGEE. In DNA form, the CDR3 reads TGTGCCAGCAGCCCGTGGACTAGTGGGAGTAGCTACAATGAGCAGTTCTTC. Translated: CASSPWTSGSSYNEQFF.

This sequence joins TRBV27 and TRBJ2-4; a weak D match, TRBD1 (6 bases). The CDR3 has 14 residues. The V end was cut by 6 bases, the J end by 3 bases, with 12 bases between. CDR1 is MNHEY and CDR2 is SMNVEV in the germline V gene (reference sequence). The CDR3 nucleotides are TGTGCCAGCAGGTCCCAGGGGAACAAAAACATTCAGTACTTC. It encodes CASRSQGNKNIQYF.

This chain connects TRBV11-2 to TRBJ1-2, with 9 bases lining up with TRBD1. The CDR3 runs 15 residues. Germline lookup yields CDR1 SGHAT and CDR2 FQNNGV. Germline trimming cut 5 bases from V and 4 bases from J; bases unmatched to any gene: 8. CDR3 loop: CASSKNVDRGYGYTF. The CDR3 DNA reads TGTGCCAGCAGCAAAAATGTGGACAGGGGCTATGGCTACACCTTC.

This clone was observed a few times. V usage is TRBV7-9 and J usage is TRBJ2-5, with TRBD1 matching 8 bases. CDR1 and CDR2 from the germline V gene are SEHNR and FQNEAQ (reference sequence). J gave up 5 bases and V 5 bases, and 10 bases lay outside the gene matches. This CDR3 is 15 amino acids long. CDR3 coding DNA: TGTGCCAGCAGCGCGAATCAGGGGGCTGGGGAGACCCAGTACTTC. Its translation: CASSANQGAGETQYF.

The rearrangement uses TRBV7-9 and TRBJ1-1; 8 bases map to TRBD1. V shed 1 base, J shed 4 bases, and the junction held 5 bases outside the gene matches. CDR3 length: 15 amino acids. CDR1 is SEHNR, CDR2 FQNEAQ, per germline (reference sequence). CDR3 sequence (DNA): TGTGCCAGCAGCTTAGGGACAGGGTTGGGCACTGAAGCTTTCTTT. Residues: CASSLGTGLGTEAFF. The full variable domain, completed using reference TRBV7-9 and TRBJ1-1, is DTGVSQNPRHKITKRGQNVTFRCDPISEHNRLYWYRQTLGQGPEFLTYFQNEAQLEKSRLLSDRFSAERPKGSFSTLEIQRTEQGDSAMYLCASSLGTGLGTEAFFGQGTRLTVV.

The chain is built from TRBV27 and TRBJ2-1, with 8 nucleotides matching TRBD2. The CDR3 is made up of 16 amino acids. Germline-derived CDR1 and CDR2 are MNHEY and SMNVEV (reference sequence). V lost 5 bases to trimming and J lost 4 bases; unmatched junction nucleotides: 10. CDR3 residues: CASSLYSGDKYNEQFF. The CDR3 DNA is TGTGCCAGCAGTCTCTATAGCGGGGATAAGTACAATGAGCAGTTCTTC.

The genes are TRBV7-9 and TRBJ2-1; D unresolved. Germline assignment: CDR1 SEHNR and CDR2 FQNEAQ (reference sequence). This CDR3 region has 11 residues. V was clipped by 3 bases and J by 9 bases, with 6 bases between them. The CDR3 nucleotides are TGTGCCAGCAGCTTCCGGGTTGAGCAGTTCTTC. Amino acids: CASSFRVEQFF.

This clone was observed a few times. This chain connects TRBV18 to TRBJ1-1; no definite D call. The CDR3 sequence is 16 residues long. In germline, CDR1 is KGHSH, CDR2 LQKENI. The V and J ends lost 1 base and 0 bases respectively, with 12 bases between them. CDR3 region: CASSPRHSLMNTEAFF. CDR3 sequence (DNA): TGTGCCAGCTCACCACGACATAGTTTGATGAACACTGAAGCTTTCTTT.

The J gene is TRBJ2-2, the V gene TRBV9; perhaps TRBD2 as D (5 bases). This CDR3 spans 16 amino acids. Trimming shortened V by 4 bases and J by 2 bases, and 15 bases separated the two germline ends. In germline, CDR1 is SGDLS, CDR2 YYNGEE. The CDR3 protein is CASSPRTVPNTGELFF. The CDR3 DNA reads TGTGCCAGCAGCCCAAGGACTGTCCCAAACACCGGGGAGCTGTTTTTT.